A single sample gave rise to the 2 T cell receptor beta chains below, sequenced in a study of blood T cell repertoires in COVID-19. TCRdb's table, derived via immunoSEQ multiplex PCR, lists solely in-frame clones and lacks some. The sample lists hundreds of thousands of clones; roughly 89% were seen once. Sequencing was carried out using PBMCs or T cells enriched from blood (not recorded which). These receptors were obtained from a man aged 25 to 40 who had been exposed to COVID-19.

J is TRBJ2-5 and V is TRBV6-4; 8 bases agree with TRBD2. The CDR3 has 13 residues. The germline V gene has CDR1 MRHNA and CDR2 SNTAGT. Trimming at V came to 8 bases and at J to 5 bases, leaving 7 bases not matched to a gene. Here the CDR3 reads CASPPGGPETQYF. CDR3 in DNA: TGTGCCAGCCCCCCGGGGGGGCCGGAGACCCAGTACTTC.

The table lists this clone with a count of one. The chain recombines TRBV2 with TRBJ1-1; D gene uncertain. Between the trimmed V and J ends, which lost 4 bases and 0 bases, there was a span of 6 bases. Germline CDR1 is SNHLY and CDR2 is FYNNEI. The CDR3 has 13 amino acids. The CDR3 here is CASSGNMNTEAFF. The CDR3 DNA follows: TGTGCCAGCAGTGGAAACATGAACACTGAAGCTTTCTTT. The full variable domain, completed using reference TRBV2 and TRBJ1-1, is EPEVTQTPSHQVTQMGQEVILRCVPISNHLYFYWYRQILGQKVEFLVSFYNNEISEKSEIFDDQFSVERPDGSNFTLKIRSTKLEDSAMYFCASSGNMNTEAFFGQGTRLTVV.